The following is a TCR beta chain sequence with its context. Participants were placed into cohorts based on the clinical history they reported. Donors in Cohort 3 counted as recovered after two negative PCRs, clearance, or symptom resolution. Produced via immunoSEQ multiplex PCR; TCRdb's table is partial and in-frame only. This sample has 200,000 to 250,000 clones, with 70% to 85% found just once. Losses at the gene ends were 5 bases for V and 1 base for J; bases not matched to a gene: 7. The germline gives CDR1 SEHNR, CDR2 FQNEAQ (reference sequence). There are 18 residues in the CDR3. These data originate in a study of blood T cell repertoires in COVID-19. The wider study: PBMCs, B-cell-depleted T cells, or T cells provided the cDNA or gDNA that made up the material.

V is TRBV7-9 and J is TRBJ2-2; 13 positions match TRBD2. Sequenced input: PBMCs or T cells enriched from blood (not recorded which). The clonotype originates from a man aged 55 to 70 who had recovered from COVID-19. CDR3 nucleotides: TGTGCCAGCAGCCGCCTACTAGCGGGGGGGATGAACACCGGGGAGCTGTTTTTT. It translates to CASSRLLAGGMNTGELFF.